Described below is a single T cell receptor (beta chain) sequence and its context. Its matching antigen is unknown. Via MiXCR, TCRdb re-called the 5' RACE reads, giving one row per CDR3 protein. The table shows about 400,000 distinct CDR3 sequences, with around 22% occurring only once. CDR1 and CDR2 from the germline V gene are SGHTA and FQGNSA. V shed 2 bases and J 7 bases; nucleotides not matched to a gene: 8. The CDR3 spans 15 residues. This sample stems from a study of T-cell memory formation after mild COVID-19. Study outcomes and limitations: Day 15 to 85 contracting clones showed balanced CD4/CD8; day 15 to 37 expanders favored CD4+.

This TCR was recovered from an adult woman who had mild COVID-19 (a few samples of this study predate the infection). Cell type and time point are not known. Sequencing was done on a sample of PBMCs or a T cell subset sorted from them (not recorded which). The chain has TRBV7-2 and TRBJ1-2; 9 bases are shared with TRBD1. The CDR3 sequence is CASSLKGGQGLGYTF. CDR3 in DNA: TGTGCCAGCAGCTTAAAGGGGGGACAGGGCCTTGGCTACACCTTC.